This is a list of T cell receptor beta chains from one sample in a study of T-cell reconstitution after alpha-beta-depleted transplantation in children. TCRdb itself ran the PCR reads through MiXCR, one entry per CDR3 protein. The sample shows some 500,000 distinct CDR3 sequences, approximately 20% of them seen only once. Sequencing used PBMCs from the stem cell graft donor, obtained from the stem cell graft. All receptors come from a human donor who donated a stem cell graft to a child with acute lymphoblastic leukemia. The CDR3 runs from the conserved cysteine through the conserved F or W. A D gene is named only where the DNA matches it firmly. Clone size is shown for a subset of rows, as once, few, many or a class of expanded clone.

TRBV6-1	TRBJ2-1	few	NA	CASRTGIHNEQFF	TGTGCCAGCAGGACGGGGATCCACAATGAGCAGTTCTTC
TRBV3-1	TRBJ1-6	few	NA	CASSQVHGNSPLHF	TGTGCCAGCAGCCAAGTTCACGGTAATTCACCCCTCCACTTT
TRBV12-3/TRBV12-4	TRBJ2-3	NA	NA	CASSSLGSPTDTQYF	TGTGCCAGCAGCTCCCTAGGGAGTCCCACAGATACGCAGTATTTT
TRBV6-1	TRBJ2-3	NA	NA	CASTWDNSGDTQYF	TGTGCCAGCACCTGGGATAACAGCGGAGATACGCAGTATTTT
TRBV6-1	TRBJ2-7	NA	NA	CASSEAISYEQYF	TGTGCCAGCAGTGAAGCGATCAGTTACGAGCAGTACTTC
TRBV15	TRBJ1-2	NA	TRBD1	CATSRYRGAGYGYTF	TGTGCCACCAGCAGATACAGGGGCGCGGGCTATGGCTACACCTTC
TRBV29-1	TRBJ2-5	NA	TRBD1	CSDKTGVQETQYF	TGCAGCGATAAAACAGGGGTGCAAGAGACCCAGTACTTC
TRBV4-1	TRBJ2-1	NA	TRBD2	CASSQDSGRLPYNEQFF	TGCGCCAGCAGCCAAGATAGCGGGAGGCTCCCTTACAATGAGCAGTTCTTC
TRBV5-1	TRBJ1-5	NA	TRBD1	CASSLATGVQPQHF	TGCGCCAGCAGCTTGGCCACAGGGGTTCAGCCCCAGCATTTT
TRBV27	TRBJ2-3	many	NA	CASSLRRGTDTQYF	TGTGCCAGCAGTTTAAGGCGGGGCACAGATACGCAGTATTTT
TRBV27	TRBJ2-3	few	NA	CASSLGSMAILDTQYF	TGTGCCAGCAGTTTAGGGAGTATGGCAATTTTAGATACGCAGTATTTT
TRBV6-4	TRBJ1-1	NA	NA	CAILEFTDTEAFF	TGTGCCATTCTGGAGTTTACGGACACTGAAGCTTTCTTT
TRBV20-1	TRBJ2-7	few	NA	CSARAVFGGFSSYEQYF	TGCAGTGCTAGAGCTGTTTTTGGCGGATTTAGCTCCTACGAGCAGTACTTC
TRBV6-6	TRBJ2-7	few	TRBD2	CASSPRGSQYF	TGTGCCAGCAGCCCGCGGGGGTCTCAGTACTTC
TRBV20-1	TRBJ1-5	few	NA	CSACRDSNQPQHF	TGCAGTGCTTGCCGGGACAGCAATCAGCCCCAGCATTTT
TRBV5-1	TRBJ1-1	few	TRBD1	CASSPRDRVTEAFF	TGCGCCAGCAGCCCACGGGACAGGGTTACTGAAGCTTTCTTT
TRBV27	TRBJ1-2	NA	TRBD1	CASSPTYRGLRRNYGYTF	TGTGCCAGCAGTCCTACTTACAGGGGCCTAAGAAGAAACTATGGCTACACCTTC
TRBV18	TRBJ2-3	NA	NA	CASSPLGTTSDTQYF	TGTGCCAGCTCACCGCTCGGGACCACCTCAGATACGCAGTATTTT
TRBV12-3/TRBV12-4	TRBJ2-5	NA	NA	CASSPGIAGSGQETQYF	TGTGCCAGCAGTCCCGGGATAGCTGGCTCGGGCCAAGAGACCCAGTACTTC
TRBV5-1	TRBJ2-3	few	NA	CASSPTRPDTQYF	TGCGCCAGCAGCCCGACGCGGCCAGATACGCAGTATTTT
TRBV5-1	TRBJ2-7	few	NA	CASSHDRTYEQYF	TGCGCCAGCAGCCACGACAGGACCTACGAGCAGTACTTC
TRBV7-9	TRBJ1-5	NA	TRBD1	CASSTAGTENQPQHF	TGTGCCAGCAGCACCGCCGGGACAGAGAATCAGCCCCAGCATTTT
TRBV19	TRBJ2-1	few	NA	CASSINRDNEQFF	TGTGCCAGTAGTATCAACCGGGACAATGAGCAGTTCTTC
TRBV12-3/TRBV12-4	TRBJ1-1	NA	NA	CASSLWRNTEAFF	TGTGCCAGCAGTTTATGGAGGAACACTGAAGCTTTCTTT
TRBV7-3	TRBJ2-2	NA	NA	CASSPDFGELFF	TGTGCCAGCAGCCCCGACTTCGGGGAGCTGTTTTTT
TRBV5-5	TRBJ1-1	NA	NA	CASSFHRGTEAFF	TGTGCCAGCAGCTTTCATAGGGGAACTGAAGCTTTCTTT
TRBV27	TRBJ2-7	few	NA	CASSPLLSREQYF	TGTGCCAGCAGTCCACTCCTTAGTCGCGAGCAGTACTTC
TRBV2	TRBJ2-5	few	TRBD2	CASSPRTSGKEETQYF	TGTGCCAGCAGTCCTAGGACTAGCGGGAAGGAAGAGACCCAGTACTTC
TRBV7-9	TRBJ2-1	few	TRBD2	CASSPLAGEGDNEQFF	TGTGCCAGCAGCCCCCTAGCGGGAGAAGGGGACAATGAGCAGTTCTTC
TRBV19	TRBJ2-5	NA	NA	CASSTRNSQETQYF	TGTGCCAGTAGTACCCGAAACTCTCAAGAGACCCAGTACTTC
TRBV27	TRBJ2-1	NA	TRBD2	CASSFLPLLANEQFF	TGTGCCAGCAGTTTCCTCCCCCTACTAGCGAATGAGCAGTTCTTC
TRBV29-1	TRBJ2-1	many	NA	CSVDSYNEQFF	TGCAGCGTTGATTCCTACAATGAGCAGTTCTTC
TRBV5-1	TRBJ2-2	few	TRBD1	CASRPGTGVTGELFF	TGCGCCAGCAGACCCGGGACAGGGGTGACCGGGGAGCTGTTTTTT
TRBV20-1	TRBJ2-1	once	NA	CSARGHHRNSDEQFF	TGCAGTGCTAGGGGACACCACCGAAATAGCGATGAGCAGTTCTTC
TRBV7-8	TRBJ2-3	once	TRBD1	CASSHGTGRSDTQYF	TGTGCCAGCAGCCACGGGACAGGGAGGTCGGATACGCAGTATTTT
TRBV29-1	TRBJ2-7	NA	NA	CSVGSTYEQYF	TGCAGCGTTGGCAGTACCTACGAGCAGTACTTC
TRBV10-3	TRBJ2-1	few	NA	CAISEGGFVSNEQFF	TGTGCCATCAGTGAGGGGGGGTTTGTCTCGAATGAGCAGTTCTTC
TRBV27	TRBJ2-7	NA	NA	CASSLWYSKYEQYF	TGTGCCAGCAGTTTATGGTACAGTAAGTACGAGCAGTACTTC
TRBV12-3/TRBV12-4	TRBJ2-4	few	NA	CASTLHRKGKNIQYF	TGTGCCAGCACGTTACACCGGAAGGGCAAAAACATTCAGTACTTC
TRBV7-9	TRBJ2-7	NA	TRBD1	CASSPSSRDRGGEQYF	TGTGCCAGCAGCCCTTCCTCTCGGGACAGGGGAGGCGAGCAGTACTTC
TRBV12-3/TRBV12-4	TRBJ1-5	NA	NA	CASSGQISNQPQHF	TGTGCCAGCAGTGGACAGATTAGCAATCAGCCCCAGCATTTT
TRBV4-1	TRBJ2-7	few	TRBD2	CASTPGLGLGEQYF	TGCGCCAGCACCCCTGGACTAGGACTCGGCGAGCAGTACTTC
TRBV5-1	TRBJ2-3	NA	NA	CASSFNARSTDTQYF	TGCGCCAGCAGCTTCAACGCGAGGAGCACAGATACGCAGTATTTT
TRBV24-1	TRBJ2-1	NA	NA	CATSGAEGNEQFF	TGTGCCACCAGTGGTGCTGAGGGTAATGAGCAGTTCTTC
TRBV12-5	TRBJ2-1	few	NA	CASGIAGVDEQFF	TGTGCTAGTGGTATCGCAGGGGTGGATGAGCAGTTCTTC
TRBV6-1	TRBJ2-5	few	NA	CASSEGYEGMETQYF	TGTGCCAGCAGTGAAGGCTATGAGGGAATGGAGACCCAGTACTTC
TRBV18	TRBJ2-1	NA	NA	CASSPSNQGAPPRSSYNEQFF	TGTGCCAGCTCACCGTCAAATCAAGGGGCCCCCCCACGTAGCTCCTACAATGAGCAGTTCTTC
TRBV15	TRBJ2-4	NA	TRBD1	CATSRGQGQNIQYF	TGTGCCACCAGCAGAGGACAGGGGCAAAACATTCAGTACTTC
TRBV10-3	TRBJ2-2	NA	NA	CAIRGLSREHGGELFF	TGTGCCATCAGGGGACTGAGCCGGGAACACGGCGGGGAGCTGTTTTTT
TRBV6-1	TRBJ1-5	few	TRBD1	CASKNDRGGNQPQHF	TGTGCCAGCAAAAACGACAGGGGGGGCAATCAGCCCCAGCATTTT
TRBV12-3/TRBV12-4	TRBJ2-1	NA	TRBD1	CASTSPPGQGAYNEQFF	TGTGCCAGCACGTCGCCTCCGGGACAGGGAGCGTACAATGAGCAGTTCTTC
TRBV7-3	TRBJ2-1	NA	NA	CASSLYLNNEQFF	TGTGCCAGCAGCTTATACCTAAACAATGAGCAGTTCTTC
TRBV11-2	TRBJ2-1	few	TRBD2	CASSGGTRRGREQFF	TGTGCCAGCAGCGGCGGGACTAGGAGGGGTCGTGAGCAGTTCTTC